The rows below give T cell receptor beta chains drawn from one sample of a study of T cell repertoires and HLA-DP antigens. Repertoires were generated with immunoSEQ multiplex PCR, while TCRdb's copy carries only in-frame clones and drops some. Found here are about 110,000 clones, 80% to 95% of them singletons; the top ten hold approximately 0.25%. No antigens are known for them. Material for sequencing was CD4+ T cells from PBMCs. The receptors stem from a woman between 18 and 30 years old in good health and CMV-seronegative. Each CDR3 is given without its conserved first and last residue. Each record gives: CDR3 protein, V gene.

CDR3aa: ASSYSIPGGGSPLH
v_gene: TRBV6-5

CDR3aa: ASSLTPGSSSGNTIY
v_gene: TRBV5-4

CDR3aa: ASSYRRAHTEAF
v_gene: TRBV6-5

CDR3aa: ASSYAGTPQETQY
v_gene: TRBV6-5

CDR3aa: ASSPTFIGLANYGYT
v_gene: TRBV18

CDR3aa: ASSPTGGTEAF
v_gene: TRBV6-5

CDR3aa: ASSLGWTSGGLYEQY
v_gene: TRBV5-8

CDR3aa: ASSAGTGGWETQY
v_gene: TRBV27

CDR3aa: ASSFGTPGNTIY
v_gene: TRBV7-2

CDR3aa: ASSWGLDTEAF
v_gene: TRBV19

CDR3aa: ASSEVTEEAF
v_gene: TRBV6-1

CDR3aa: ASSGVTGSNYGYT
v_gene: TRBV5-1

CDR3aa: ASSLWKSYEQY
v_gene: TRBV28

CDR3aa: ASSSELALFFYEQF
v_gene: TRBV7-2

CDR3aa: ASSDWSGANVLT
v_gene: TRBV2

CDR3aa: ASSVVEGTAQY
v_gene: TRBV9

CDR3aa: ASSSRKKGPQH
v_gene: TRBV28

CDR3aa: ASSHRTSGNTIY
v_gene: TRBV2

CDR3aa: ASSEEPVDTQY
v_gene: TRBV19

CDR3aa: ASSLLVPPGEQY
v_gene: TRBV28

CDR3aa: ASSSQYGGPSYNEQF
v_gene: TRBV5-4

CDR3aa: AISERLGGVGTGELF
v_gene: TRBV10-3

CDR3aa: ASRQGDGGTEAF
v_gene: TRBV28

CDR3aa: ASSRTQGFRETQY
v_gene: TRBV7-2

CDR3aa: ASSELPTGRYQPQH
v_gene: TRBV6-1

CDR3aa: ASSLVGDRFRVYEQY
v_gene: TRBV11-1

CDR3aa: ASSQEWTTLTEPQH
v_gene: TRBV4-2

CDR3aa: ASSLNGRVFNQPQH
v_gene: TRBV7-2

CDR3aa: ASSPIGTANEKLF
v_gene: TRBV18

CDR3aa: ASTGGLTEAF
v_gene: TRBV18

CDR3aa: SVESWTGYTDTQY
v_gene: TRBV29-1

CDR3aa: ASSLESGSTEAF
v_gene: TRBV5-1

CDR3aa: ASSLGQIEKLF
v_gene: TRBV11-2

CDR3aa: ASSFAGANTGELF
v_gene: TRBV28

CDR3aa: ASSVRRQALQETQY
v_gene: TRBV5-1

CDR3aa: AWSVGGSSGNTIY
v_gene: TRBV30

CDR3aa: ASSRDRGETQY
v_gene: TRBV6-1

CDR3aa: ASSDRGPSPLH
v_gene: TRBV28

CDR3aa: ASSSTTTDTGELF
v_gene: TRBV7-9

CDR3aa: ASSQVGQGDASSGNTIY
v_gene: TRBV4-2

CDR3aa: ASRAGEEATDTQY
v_gene: TRBV2

CDR3aa: ASSSQGGNQPQH
v_gene: TRBV7-2

CDR3aa: SVSQGADRYGYT
v_gene: TRBV29-1

CDR3aa: ASSRWGMAVEETQY
v_gene: TRBV5-1

CDR3aa: AISESYGYT
v_gene: TRBV10-3

CDR3aa: ASQAGSSYNSPLH
v_gene: TRBV9

CDR3aa: ASSLSTSGTPQH
v_gene: TRBV27

CDR3aa: ASSYSKSSYNSPLH
v_gene: TRBV6-6

CDR3aa: AWGPDSNQPQH
v_gene: TRBV30

CDR3aa: AWSPNRGLNTEAF
v_gene: TRBV30

CDR3aa: ASSPTGSNEKLF
v_gene: TRBV7-6

CDR3aa: ASTRDRSETQY
v_gene: TRBV6-1

CDR3aa: ASSFLGRENTEAF
v_gene: TRBV5-1